This T cell receptor beta chain was recovered during a study of human T cells and chemical hapten exposure. This clonotype was observed a few times. CDR3 size: 13 residues. Germline CDR1 and CDR2: DFQATT and SNEGSKA (reference sequence). V was pared by 0 bases and J by 7 bases, with 13 bases between. Time point meaning: pre-sensitization, week 0. Treatment of the sample: therapeutic diphenylcyclopropenone sensitization with weekly scalp DPC. The authors extracted total RNA from unfractionated whole blood. Blood sampling preceded each patch test application. Donors, patients with alopecia ranging from 18 to 70 years old and judged suitable for DPC, provided samples. TCRdb ran MiXCR on the RACE reads and lists one entry per CDR3 protein. The sample lists 30,000 to 40,000 distinct CDR3 sequences, 9.5% to 15% occurring once.

This material consisted of whole blood, taken in connection with sensitization to the hapten diphenylcyclopropenone (DPC). The chain carries TRBV20-1 and TRBJ2-7; D call uncertain. The clonotype originates from a woman aged 40 to 55 with alopecia areata. Some clones in this sample may be carry-over from other donors' samples. CDR3 nucleotides: TGCAGTGCTAGAGATGTCAGCCCGTGGGAGCAGTACTTC. Translation gives CSARDVSPWEQYF.